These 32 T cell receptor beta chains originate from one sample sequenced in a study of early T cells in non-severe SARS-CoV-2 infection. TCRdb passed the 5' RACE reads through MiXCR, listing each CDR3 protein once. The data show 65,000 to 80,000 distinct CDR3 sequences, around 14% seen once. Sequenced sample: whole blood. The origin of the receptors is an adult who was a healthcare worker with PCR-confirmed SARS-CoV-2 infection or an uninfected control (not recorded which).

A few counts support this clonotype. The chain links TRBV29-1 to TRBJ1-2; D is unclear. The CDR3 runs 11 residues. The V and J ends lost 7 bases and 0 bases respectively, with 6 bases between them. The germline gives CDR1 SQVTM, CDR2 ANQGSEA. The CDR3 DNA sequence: TGCAGCGCCTTAGCTAACTATGGCTACACCTTC. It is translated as CSALANYGYTF.

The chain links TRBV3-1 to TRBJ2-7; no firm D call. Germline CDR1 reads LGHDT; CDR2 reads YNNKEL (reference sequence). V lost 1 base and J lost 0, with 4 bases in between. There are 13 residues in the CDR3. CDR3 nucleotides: TGTGCCAGCAGCCAAGGACACTCCTACGAGCAGTACTTC. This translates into CASSQGHSYEQYF.

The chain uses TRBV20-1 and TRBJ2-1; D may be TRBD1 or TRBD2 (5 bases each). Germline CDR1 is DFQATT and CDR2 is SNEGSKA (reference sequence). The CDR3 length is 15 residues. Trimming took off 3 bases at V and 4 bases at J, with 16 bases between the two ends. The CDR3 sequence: CSASPTGRVYNEQFF. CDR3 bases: TGCAGTGCTAGCCCCACGGGGCGGGTGTACAATGAGCAGTTCTTC.

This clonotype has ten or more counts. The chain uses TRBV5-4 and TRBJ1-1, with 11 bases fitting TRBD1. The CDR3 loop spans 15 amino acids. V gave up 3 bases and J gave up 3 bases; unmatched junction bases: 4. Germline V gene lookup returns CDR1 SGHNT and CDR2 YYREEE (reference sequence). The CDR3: CASSSGDRGYTEAFF. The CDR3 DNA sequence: TGTGCCAGCAGCTCGGGGGACAGGGGGTACACTGAAGCTTTCTTT. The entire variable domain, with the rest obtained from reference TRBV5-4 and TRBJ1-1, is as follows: ETGVTQSPTHLIKTRGQQVTLRCSSQSGHNTVSWYQQALGQGPQFIFQYYREEENGRGNFPPRFSGLQFPNYSSELNVNALELDDSALYLCASSSGDRGYTEAFFGQGTRLTVV.

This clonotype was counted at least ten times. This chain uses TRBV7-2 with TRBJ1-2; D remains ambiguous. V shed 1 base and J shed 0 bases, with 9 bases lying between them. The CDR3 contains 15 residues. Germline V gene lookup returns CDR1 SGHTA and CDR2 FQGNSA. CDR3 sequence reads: CASSLGRYANYGYTF. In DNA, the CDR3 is TGTGCCAGCAGCTTAGGACGGTACGCTAACTATGGCTACACCTTC.

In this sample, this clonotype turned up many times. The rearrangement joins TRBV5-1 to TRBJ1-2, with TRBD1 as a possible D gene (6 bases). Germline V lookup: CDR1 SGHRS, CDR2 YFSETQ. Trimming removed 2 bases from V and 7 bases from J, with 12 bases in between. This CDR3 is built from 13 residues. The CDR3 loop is CASSLTGNSGYTF. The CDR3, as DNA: TGCGCCAGCAGCTTAACAGGGAACAGTGGCTACACCTTC. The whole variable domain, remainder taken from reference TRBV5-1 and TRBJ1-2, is KAGVTQTPRYLIKTRGQQVTLSCSPISGHRSVSWYQQTPGQGLQFLFEYFSETQRNKGNFPGRFSGRQFSNSRSEMNVSTLELGDSALYLCASSLTGNSGYTFGSGTRLTVV.

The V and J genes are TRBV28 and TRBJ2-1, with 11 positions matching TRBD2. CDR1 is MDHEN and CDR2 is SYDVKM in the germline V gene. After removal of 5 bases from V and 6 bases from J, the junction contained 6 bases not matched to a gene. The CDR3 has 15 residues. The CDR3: CASSVAGGRSNEQFF. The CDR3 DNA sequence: TGTGCCAGCAGTGTAGCGGGGGGGCGGAGCAATGAGCAGTTCTTC.

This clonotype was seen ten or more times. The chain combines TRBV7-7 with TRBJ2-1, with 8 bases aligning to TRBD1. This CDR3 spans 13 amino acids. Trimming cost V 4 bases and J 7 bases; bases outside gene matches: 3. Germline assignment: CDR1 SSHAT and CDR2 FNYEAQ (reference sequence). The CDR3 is CASSSGQGNEQFF. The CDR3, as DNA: TGTGCCAGCAGCTCCGGACAGGGAAATGAGCAGTTCTTC. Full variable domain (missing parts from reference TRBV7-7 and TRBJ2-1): GAGVSQSPRYKVTKRGQDVTLRCDPISSHATLYWYQQALGQGPEFLTYFNYEAQPDKSGLPSDRFSAERPEGSISTLTIQRTEQRDSAMYRCASSSGQGNEQFFGPGTRLTVL.

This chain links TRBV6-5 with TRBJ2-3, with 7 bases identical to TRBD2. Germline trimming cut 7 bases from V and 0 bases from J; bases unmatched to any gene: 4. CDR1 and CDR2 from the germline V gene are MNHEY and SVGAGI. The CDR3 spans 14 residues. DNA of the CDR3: TGTGCCAGCACAATGCGGGGGAGCACAGATACGCAGTATTTT. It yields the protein CASTMRGSTDTQYF.

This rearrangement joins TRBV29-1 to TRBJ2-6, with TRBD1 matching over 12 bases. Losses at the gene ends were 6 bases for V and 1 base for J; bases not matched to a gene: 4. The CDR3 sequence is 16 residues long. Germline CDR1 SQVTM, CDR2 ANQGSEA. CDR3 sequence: CSVPGQGASGANVLTF. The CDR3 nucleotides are TGCAGCGTCCCGGGACAGGGGGCATCTGGGGCCAACGTCCTGACTTTC.

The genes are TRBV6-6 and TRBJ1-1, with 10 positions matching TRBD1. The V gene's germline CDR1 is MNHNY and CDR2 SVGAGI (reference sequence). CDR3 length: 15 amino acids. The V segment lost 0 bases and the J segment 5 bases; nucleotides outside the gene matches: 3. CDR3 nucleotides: TGTGCCAGCAGTTACTCTCGGACAGGGGGGACTGAAGCTTTCTTT. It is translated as CASSYSRTGGTEAFF.

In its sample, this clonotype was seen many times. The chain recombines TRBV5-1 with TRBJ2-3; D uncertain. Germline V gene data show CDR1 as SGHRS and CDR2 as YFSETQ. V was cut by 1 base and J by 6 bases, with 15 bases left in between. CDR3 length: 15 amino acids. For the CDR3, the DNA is TGCGCCAGCAGCTTGCGGCCAGAAGACACGGATACGCAGTATTTT. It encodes CASSLRPEDTDTQYF.

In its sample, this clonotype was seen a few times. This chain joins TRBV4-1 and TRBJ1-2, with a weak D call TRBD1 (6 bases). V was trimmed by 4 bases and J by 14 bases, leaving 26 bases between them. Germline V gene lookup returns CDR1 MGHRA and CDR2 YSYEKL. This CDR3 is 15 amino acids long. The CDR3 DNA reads TGCGCCAGCAGCCTCCTAGACAGGCCCCTATGGCTTTTTACCTTC. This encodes CASSLLDRPLWLFTF.

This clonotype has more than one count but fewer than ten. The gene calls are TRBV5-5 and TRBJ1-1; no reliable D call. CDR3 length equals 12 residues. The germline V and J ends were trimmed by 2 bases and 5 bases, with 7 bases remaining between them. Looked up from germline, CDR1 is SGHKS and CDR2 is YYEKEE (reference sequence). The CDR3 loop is CASSFGSTEAFF. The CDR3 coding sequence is TGTGCCAGCAGCTTTGGGAGTACTGAAGCTTTCTTT. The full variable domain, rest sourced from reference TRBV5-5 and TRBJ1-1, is DAGVTQSPTHLIKTRGQQVTLRCSPISGHKSVSWYQQVLGQGPQFIFQYYEKEERGRGNFPDRFSARQFPNYSSELNVNALLLGDSALYLCASSFGSTEAFFGQGTRLTVV.

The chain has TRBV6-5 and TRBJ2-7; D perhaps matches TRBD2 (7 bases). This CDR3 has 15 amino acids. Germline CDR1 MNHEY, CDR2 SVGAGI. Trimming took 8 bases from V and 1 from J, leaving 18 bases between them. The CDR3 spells CASRDVGGGSYEQYF. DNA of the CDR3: TGTGCCAGCCGTGACGTGGGAGGGGGATCCTACGAGCAGTACTTC.

CDR3 amino acids: CASSLNFQETQYF. DNA for the CDR3: TGTGCCAGCAGCTTGAACTTCCAAGAGACCCAGTACTTC. The rearrangement joins TRBV7-3 to TRBJ2-5; D unclear. The germline gives CDR1 SGHTA, CDR2 FQGTGA. V gave up 3 bases and J gave up 1 base, with 6 bases separating them. This CDR3 contains 13 residues.

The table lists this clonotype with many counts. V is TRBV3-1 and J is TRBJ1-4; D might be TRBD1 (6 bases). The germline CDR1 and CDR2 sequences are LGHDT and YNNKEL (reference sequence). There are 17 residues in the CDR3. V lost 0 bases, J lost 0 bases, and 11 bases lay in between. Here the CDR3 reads CASSQDSEGATNEKLFF. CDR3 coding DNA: TGTGCCAGCAGCCAAGATTCAGAGGGGGCAACTAATGAAAAACTGTTTTTT.

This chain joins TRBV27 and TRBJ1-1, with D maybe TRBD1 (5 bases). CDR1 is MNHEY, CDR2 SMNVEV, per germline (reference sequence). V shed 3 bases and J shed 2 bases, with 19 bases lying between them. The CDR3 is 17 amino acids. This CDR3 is CASSLTRTSTENTEAFF. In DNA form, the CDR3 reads TGTGCCAGCAGTTTGACCAGAACCTCGACAGAAAACACTGAAGCTTTCTTT.

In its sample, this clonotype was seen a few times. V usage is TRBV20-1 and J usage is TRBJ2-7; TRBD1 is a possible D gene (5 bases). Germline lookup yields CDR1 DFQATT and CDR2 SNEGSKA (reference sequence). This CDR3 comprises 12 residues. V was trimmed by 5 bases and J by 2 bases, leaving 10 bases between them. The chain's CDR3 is CSARQFPYEQYF. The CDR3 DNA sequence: TGCAGTGCTCGACAGTTTCCCTACGAGCAGTACTTC.

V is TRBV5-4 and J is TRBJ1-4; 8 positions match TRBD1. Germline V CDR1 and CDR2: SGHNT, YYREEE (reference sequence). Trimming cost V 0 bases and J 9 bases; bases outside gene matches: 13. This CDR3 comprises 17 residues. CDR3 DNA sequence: TGTGCCAGCAGCTTGGGGGCCGGACAGGGAGGGGACCAAAAACTGTTTTTT. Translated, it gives CASSLGAGQGGDQKLFF.

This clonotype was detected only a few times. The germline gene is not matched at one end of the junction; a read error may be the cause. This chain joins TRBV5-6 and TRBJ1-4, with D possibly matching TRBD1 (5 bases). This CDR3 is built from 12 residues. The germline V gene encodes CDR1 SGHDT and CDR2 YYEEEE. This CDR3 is CASSLSPGLDLF. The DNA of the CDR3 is TGTGCCAGCAGCCTTTCACCGGGACTCGACCTTTTT.

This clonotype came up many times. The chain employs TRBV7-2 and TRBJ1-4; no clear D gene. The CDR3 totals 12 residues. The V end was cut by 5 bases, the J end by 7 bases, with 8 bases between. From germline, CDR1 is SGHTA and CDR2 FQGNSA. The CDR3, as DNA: TGTGCCAGCAGCCGACCCACTGAAAAACTGTTTTTT. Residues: CASSRPTEKLFF.

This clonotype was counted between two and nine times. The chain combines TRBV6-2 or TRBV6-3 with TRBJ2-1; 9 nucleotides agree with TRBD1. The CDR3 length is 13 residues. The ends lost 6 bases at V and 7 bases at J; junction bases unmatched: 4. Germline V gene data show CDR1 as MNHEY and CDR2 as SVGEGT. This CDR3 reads CASRTGTGNEQFF. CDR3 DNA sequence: TGTGCCAGCAGAACCGGGACAGGGAATGAGCAGTTCTTC.

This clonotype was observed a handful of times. CDR3 sequence reads: CASSYSRGTSYEQYF. In DNA form, the CDR3 reads TGTGCCAGCAGTTACTCGCGGGGGACCTCCTACGAGCAGTACTTC. This rearrangement joins TRBV6-6 to TRBJ2-7; 7 nucleotides align to TRBD2. Germline V gene data show CDR1 as MNHNY and CDR2 as SVGAGI (reference sequence). The CDR3 is made up of 15 amino acids. J lost 0 bases, V lost 0 bases, and 2 bases had no gene match.

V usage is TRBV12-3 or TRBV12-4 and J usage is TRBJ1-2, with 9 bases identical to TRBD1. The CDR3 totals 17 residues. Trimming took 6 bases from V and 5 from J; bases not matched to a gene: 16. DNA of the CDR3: TGTGCCAGCAGGGGGACTAAACAGGGGGCGCAGATATATGGCTACACCTTC. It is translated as CASRGTKQGAQIYGYTF.

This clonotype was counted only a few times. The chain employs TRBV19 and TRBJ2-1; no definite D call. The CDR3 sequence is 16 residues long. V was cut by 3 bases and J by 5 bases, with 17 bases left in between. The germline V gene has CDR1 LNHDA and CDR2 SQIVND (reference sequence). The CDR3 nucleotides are TGTGCCAGTAGTATTTCGGACGCCCGACGGAACAATGAGCAGTTCTTC. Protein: CASSISDARRNNEQFF.

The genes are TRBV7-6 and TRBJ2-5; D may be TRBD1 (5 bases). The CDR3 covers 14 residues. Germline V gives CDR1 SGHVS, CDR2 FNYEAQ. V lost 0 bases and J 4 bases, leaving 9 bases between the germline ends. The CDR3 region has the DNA TGTGCCAGCAGCTTAGCTAGGGGAATAGAGACCCAGTACTTC. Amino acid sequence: CASSLARGIETQYF.

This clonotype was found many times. The CDR3 DNA reads TGTGCCAGCAGCGCACAGGGTAACTATGGCTACACCTTC. Its protein product is CASSAQGNYGYTF. The chain employs TRBV5-4 and TRBJ1-2, with a weak D call TRBD1 (6 bases). With 4 bases removed from V and 1 base from J, the gap between germline ends came to 8 bases. The CDR3 has 13 residues. Germline V CDR1 and CDR2: SGHNT, YYREEE (reference sequence).

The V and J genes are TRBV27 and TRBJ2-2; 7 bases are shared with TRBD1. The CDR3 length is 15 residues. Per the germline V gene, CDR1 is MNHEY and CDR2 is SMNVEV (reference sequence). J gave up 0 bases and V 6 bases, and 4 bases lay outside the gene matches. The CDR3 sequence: CASRGTGANTGELFF. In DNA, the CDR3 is TGTGCCAGCAGGGGTACAGGGGCGAACACCGGGGAGCTGTTTTTT.

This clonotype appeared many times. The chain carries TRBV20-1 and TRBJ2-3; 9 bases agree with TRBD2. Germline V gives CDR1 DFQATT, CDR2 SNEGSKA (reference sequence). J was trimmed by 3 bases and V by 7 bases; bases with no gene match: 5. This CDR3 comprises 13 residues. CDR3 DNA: TGCAGTGTGAGCGGGGGGCTTACAGATACGCAGTATTTT. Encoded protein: CSVSGGLTDTQYF.

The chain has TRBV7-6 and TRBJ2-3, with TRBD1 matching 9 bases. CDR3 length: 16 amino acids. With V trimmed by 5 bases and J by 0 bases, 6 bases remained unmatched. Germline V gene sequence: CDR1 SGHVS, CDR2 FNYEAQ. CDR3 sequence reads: CASSIWTGASTDTQYF. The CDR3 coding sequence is TGTGCCAGCAGCATCTGGACAGGGGCAAGCACAGATACGCAGTATTTT.

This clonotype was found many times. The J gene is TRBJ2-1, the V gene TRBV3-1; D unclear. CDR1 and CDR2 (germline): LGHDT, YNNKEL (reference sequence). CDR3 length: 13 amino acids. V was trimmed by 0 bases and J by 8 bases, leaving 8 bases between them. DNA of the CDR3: TGTGCCAGCAGCCAAGATCTAAGAGATGAGCAGTTCTTC. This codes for CASSQDLRDEQFF.